Shown below are 2 T cell receptor beta chains from a single sample sequenced in a study of shared clonotypes between healthy human individuals. Measured with immunoSEQ multiplex PCR; TCRdb has only the in-frame clones, and not every one. Of roughly 2.1 million clones listed, about 92% were seen once; the top ten hold 1.5% to 2%. In the naive CD8 group, cells lacked CD45RO and were positively selected for CCR7, so terminally differentiated effector memory CD45RA+ cells were left out. The source material was naive CD8+ T cells from PBMCs. The receptors were gathered from a man between 18 and 29 years old in good health. Some clones in this sample may be carry-over from other donors' samples.

The chain recombines TRBV27 with TRBJ2-2; D possibly matches TRBD1 or TRBD2 (5 bases each). V was trimmed by 6 bases and J by 6 bases, leaving 14 bases between them. Per the germline V gene, CDR1 is MNHEY and CDR2 is SMNVEV (reference sequence). The CDR3 loop spans 14 amino acids. CDR3 sequence reads: CASRQGVMAGELFF. The CDR3 DNA is TGTGCCAGCAGGCAGGGAGTCATGGCCGGGGAGCTGTTTTTT.

The chain joins TRBV7-8 to TRBJ2-7, with 8 nucleotides matching TRBD1. The trim removed 5 bases at V and 2 bases at J, leaving 5 bases unmatched. This CDR3 has 14 amino acids. The germline V gene has CDR1 SGHVS and CDR2 FQNEAQ. In DNA, the CDR3 is TGTGCCAGCAGCACCCGACAGGGGACCTACGAGCAGTACTTC. It yields the protein CASSTRQGTYEQYF. Full variable domain (remainder filled in from reference TRBV7-8 and TRBJ2-7): GAGVSQSPRYKVAKRGQDVALRCDPISGHVSLFWYQQALGQGPEFLTYFQNEAQLDKSGLPSDRFFAERPEGSVSTLKIQRTQQEDSAVYLCASSTRQGTYEQYFGPGTRLTVT.